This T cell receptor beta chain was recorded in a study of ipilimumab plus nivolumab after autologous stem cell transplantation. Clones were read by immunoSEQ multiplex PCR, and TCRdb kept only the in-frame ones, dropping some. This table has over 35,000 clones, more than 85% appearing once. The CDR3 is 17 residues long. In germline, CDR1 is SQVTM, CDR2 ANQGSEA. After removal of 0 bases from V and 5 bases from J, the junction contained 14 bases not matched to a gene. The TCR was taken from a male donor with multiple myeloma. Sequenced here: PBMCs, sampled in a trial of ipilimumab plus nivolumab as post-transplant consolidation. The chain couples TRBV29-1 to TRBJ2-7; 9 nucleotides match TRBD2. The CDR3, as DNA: TGCAGCGTTGAAGAACGGGGGAGGAGCGGGGGGCGACACGAGCAGTACTTC. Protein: CSVEERGRSGGRHEQYF.